Included here is one T cell receptor (beta chain) sequence, with context. Antigen unknown. Trimming left V 3 bases short and J 6 bases short, with 12 bases between. The CDR3 extends over 13 amino acids. Per the germline V gene, CDR1 is SGDLS and CDR2 is YYNGEE. The source of the sample is a study of cytomegalovirus exposure and HLA in healthy donors. Researchers ran the PCR with 60 Vbeta and 13 Jbeta primers. TCRdb's copy holds only in-frame clones and misses some; the assay was immunoSEQ multiplex PCR. The profile shows approximately 140,000 clones, about 71% of them singletons. Study conclusions and caveats: 164 TCR beta chains were listed as cytomegalovirus-associated. Reports showed the classifier diagnosing cytomegalovirus status with high specificity and sensitivity.

The V call is TRBV9, the J call TRBJ1-1, with a weak D call TRBD1 (6 bases). The clonotype originates from a woman in her sixties in good health and CMV-seropositive. Sequenced material: PBMCs. CDR3 DNA sequence: TGTGCCAGCAGCGAGACGGGGGGCTCTGAAGCTTTCTTT. Translating gives CASSETGGSEAFF.